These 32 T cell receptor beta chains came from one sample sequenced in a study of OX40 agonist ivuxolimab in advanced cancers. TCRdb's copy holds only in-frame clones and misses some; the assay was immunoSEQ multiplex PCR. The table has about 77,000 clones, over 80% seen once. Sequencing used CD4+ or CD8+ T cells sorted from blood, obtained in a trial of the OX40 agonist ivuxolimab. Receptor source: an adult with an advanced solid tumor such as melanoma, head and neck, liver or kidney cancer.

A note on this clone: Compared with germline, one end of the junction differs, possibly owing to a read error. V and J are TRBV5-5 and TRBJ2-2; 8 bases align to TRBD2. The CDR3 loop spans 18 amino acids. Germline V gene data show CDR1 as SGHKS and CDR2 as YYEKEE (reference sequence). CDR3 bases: TGTGCCAGCAGCTTGGCACTAGCGGTGTCCCCCAACAGCGGGGAGCTGTTTTTT. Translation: CASSLALAVSPNSGELFF.

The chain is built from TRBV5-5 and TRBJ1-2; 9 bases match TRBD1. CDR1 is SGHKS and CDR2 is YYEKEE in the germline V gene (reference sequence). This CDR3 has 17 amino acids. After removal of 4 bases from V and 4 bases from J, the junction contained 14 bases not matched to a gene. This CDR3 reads CASSPRDRVEGTYGYTF. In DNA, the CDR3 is TGTGCCAGCAGCCCCCGGGACAGGGTGGAAGGGACCTATGGCTACACCTTC.

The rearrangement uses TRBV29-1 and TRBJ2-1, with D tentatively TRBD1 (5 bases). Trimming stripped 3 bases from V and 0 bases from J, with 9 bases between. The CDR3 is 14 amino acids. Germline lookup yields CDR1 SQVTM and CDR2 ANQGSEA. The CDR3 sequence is CSVEGRASYNEQFF. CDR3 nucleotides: TGCAGCGTTGAGGGCAGGGCCTCCTACAATGAGCAGTTCTTC.

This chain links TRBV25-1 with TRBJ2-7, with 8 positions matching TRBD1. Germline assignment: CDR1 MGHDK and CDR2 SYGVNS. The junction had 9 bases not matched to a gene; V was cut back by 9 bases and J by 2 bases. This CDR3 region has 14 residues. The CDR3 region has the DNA TGTGCCAGTGCTAACCAGGGGGCGACCTACGAGCAGTACTTC. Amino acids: CASANQGATYEQYF.

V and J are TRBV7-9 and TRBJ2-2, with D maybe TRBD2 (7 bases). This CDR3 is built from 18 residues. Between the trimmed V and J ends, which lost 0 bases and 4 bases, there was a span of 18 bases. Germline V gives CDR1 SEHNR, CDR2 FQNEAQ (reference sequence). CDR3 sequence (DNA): TGTGCCAGCAGCTTAGCGGAATGGGCGGGGGCCACCACCGGGGAGCTGTTTTTT. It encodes CASSLAEWAGATTGELFF.

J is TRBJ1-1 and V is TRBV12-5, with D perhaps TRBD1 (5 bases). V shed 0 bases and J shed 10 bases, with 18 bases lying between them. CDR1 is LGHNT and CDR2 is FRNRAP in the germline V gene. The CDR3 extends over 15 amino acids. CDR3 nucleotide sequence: TGTGCTAGTGGTTTGGTACGGGGTGGGGCCAGCCCAGCTTTCTTT. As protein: CASGLVRGGASPAFF. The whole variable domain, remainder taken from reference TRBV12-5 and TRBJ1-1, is DARVTQTPRHKVTEMGQEVTMRCQPILGHNTVFWYRQTMMQGLELLAYFRNRAPLDDSGMPKDRFSAEMPDATLATLKIQPSEPRDSAVYFCASGLVRGGASPAFFGQGTRLTVV.

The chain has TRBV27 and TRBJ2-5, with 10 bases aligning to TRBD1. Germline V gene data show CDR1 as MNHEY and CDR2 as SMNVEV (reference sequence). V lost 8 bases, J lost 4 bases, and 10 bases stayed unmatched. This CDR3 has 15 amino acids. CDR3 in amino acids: CASWKNRDRGETQYF. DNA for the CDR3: TGTGCCAGCTGGAAGAACCGGGACAGGGGAGAGACCCAGTACTTC.

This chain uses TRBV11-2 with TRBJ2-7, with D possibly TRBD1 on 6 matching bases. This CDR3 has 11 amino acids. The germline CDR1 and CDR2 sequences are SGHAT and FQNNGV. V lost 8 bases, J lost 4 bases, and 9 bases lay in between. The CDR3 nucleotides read TGTGCCAGCGCTAGGGGGTACGAGCAGTACTTC. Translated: CASARGYEQYF.

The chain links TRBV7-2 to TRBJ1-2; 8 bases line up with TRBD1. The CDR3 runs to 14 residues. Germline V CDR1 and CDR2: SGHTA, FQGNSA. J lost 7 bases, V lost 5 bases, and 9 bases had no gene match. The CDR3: CASSRAGTGIGYTF. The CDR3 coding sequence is TGTGCCAGCAGCAGAGCCGGGACAGGCATTGGCTACACCTTC.

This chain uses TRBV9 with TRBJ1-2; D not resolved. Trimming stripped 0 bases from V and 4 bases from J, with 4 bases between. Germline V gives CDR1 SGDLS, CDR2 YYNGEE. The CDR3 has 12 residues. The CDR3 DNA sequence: TGTGCCAGCAGCGTAGACTCCTATGGCTACACCTTC. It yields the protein CASSVDSYGYTF.

CDR3 sequence reads: CASSLAPDAGADTQYF. CDR3 in DNA: TGTGCCAGCAGCTTAGCCCCGGACGCGGGGGCAGATACGCAGTATTTT. This sequence joins TRBV7-2 and TRBJ2-3; the match to TRBD2 covers 7 bases. Germline lookup yields CDR1 SGHTA and CDR2 FQGNSA. The ends lost 0 bases at V and 4 bases at J; junction bases unmatched: 7. The CDR3 runs to 16 residues.

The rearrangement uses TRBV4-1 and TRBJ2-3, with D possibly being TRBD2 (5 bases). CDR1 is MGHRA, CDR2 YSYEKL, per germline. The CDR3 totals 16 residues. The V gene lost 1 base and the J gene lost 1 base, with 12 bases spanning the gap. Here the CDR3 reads CASSQAVASRTDTQYF. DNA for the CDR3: TGCGCCAGCAGCCAAGCGGTGGCTAGCCGCACAGATACGCAGTATTTT.

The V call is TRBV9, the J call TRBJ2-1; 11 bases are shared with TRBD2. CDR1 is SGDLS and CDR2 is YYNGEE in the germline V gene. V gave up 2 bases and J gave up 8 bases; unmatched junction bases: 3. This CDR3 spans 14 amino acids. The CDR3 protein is CASSVGLAGHEQFF. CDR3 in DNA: TGTGCCAGCAGCGTCGGACTAGCGGGTCATGAGCAGTTCTTC.

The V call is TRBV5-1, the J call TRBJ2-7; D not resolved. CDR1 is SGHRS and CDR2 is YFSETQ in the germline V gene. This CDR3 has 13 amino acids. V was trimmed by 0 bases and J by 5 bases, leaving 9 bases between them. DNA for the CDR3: TGCGCCAGCAGCTTGGGTACCACGGACGAGCAGTACTTC. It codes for CASSLGTTDEQYF.

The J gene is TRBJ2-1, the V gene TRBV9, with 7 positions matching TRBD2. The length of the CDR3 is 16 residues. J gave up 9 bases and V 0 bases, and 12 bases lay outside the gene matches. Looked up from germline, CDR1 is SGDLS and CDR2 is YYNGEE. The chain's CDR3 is CASSVVGAGAGGEQFF. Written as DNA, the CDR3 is TGTGCCAGCAGCGTAGTAGGTGCGGGAGCGGGTGGTGAGCAGTTCTTC. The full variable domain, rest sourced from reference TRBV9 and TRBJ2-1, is DSGVTQTPKHLITATGQRVTLRCSPRSGDLSVYWYQQSLDQGLQFLIQYYNGEERAKGNILERFSAQQFPDLHSELNLSSLELGDSALYFCASSVVGAGAGGEQFFGPGTRLTVL.

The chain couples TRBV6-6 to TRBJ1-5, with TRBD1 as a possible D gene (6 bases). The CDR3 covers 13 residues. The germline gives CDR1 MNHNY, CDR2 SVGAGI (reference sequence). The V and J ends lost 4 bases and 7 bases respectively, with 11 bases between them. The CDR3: CASSWGGGQPQHF. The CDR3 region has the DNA TGTGCCAGCAGTTGGGGGGGCGGGCAGCCCCAGCATTTT.

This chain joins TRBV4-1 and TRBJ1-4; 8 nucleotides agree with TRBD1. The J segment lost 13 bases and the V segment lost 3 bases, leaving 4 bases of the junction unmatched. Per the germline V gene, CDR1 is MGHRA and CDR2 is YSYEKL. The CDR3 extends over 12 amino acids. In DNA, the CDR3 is TGCGCCAGCAGCCAGGAAGACAGGGGACTGTTTTTT. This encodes CASSQEDRGLFF.

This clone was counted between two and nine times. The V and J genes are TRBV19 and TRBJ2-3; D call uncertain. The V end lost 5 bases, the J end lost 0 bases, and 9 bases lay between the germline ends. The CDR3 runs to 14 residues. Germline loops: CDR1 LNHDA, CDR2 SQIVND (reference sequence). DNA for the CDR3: TGTGCCAGTAGTCCGTACAGCAGCACAGATACGCAGTATTTT. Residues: CASSPYSSTDTQYF.

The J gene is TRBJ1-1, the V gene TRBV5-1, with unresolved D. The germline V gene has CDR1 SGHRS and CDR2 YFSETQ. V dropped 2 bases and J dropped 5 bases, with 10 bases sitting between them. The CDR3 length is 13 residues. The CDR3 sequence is CASSFGRETEAFF. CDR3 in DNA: TGCGCCAGCAGCTTCGGGAGGGAAACTGAAGCTTTCTTT.

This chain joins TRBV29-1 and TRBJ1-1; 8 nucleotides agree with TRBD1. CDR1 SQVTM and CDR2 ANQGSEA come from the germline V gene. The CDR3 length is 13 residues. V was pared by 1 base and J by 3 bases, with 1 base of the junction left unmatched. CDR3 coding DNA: TGCAGCGTTGAAGGGACAGGGCACACTGAAGCTTTCTTT. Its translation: CSVEGTGHTEAFF.

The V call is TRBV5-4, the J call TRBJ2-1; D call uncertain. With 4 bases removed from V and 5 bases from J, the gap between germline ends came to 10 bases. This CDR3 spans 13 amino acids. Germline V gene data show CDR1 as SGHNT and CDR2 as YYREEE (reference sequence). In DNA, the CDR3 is TGTGCCAGCAGCCTACACCCGGACAATGAGCAGTTCTTC. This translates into CASSLHPDNEQFF.

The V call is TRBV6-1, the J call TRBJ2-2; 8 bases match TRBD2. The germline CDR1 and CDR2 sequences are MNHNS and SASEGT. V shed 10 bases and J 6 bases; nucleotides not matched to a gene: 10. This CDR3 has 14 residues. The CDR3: CATEEREFAGELFF. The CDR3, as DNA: TGTGCCACCGAGGAGCGGGAGTTTGCCGGGGAGCTGTTTTTT.

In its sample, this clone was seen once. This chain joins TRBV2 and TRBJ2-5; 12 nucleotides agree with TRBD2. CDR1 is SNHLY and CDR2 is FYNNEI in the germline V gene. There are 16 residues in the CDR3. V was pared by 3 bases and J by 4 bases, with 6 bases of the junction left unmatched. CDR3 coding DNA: TGTGCCAGCAGTGAGTTCGAGACTAGCGGGGGAGAGACCCAGTACTTC. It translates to CASSEFETSGGETQYF.

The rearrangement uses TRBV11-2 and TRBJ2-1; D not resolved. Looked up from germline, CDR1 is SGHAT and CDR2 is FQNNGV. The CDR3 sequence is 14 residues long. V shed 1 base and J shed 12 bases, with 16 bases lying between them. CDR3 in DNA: TGTGCCAGCAGCTTAGGTGGGCACCCTTCTTTGCAGTTCTTC. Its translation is CASSLGGHPSLQFF.

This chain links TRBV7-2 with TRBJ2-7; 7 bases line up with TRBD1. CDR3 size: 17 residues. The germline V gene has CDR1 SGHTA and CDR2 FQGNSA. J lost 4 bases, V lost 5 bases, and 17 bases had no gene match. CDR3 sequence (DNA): TGTGCCAGCAGCCGCTACTATCTCCGGGACAGCTTATACGAGCAGTACTTC. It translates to CASSRYYLRDSLYEQYF.

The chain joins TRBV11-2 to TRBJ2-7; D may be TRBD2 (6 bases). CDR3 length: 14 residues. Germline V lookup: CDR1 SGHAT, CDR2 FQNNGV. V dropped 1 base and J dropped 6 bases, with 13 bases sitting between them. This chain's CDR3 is CASSLGSGRFEQYF. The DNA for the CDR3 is TGTGCCAGCAGCTTAGGGTCAGGGAGGTTCGAGCAGTACTTC. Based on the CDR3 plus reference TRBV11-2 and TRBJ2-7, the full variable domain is EAGVAQSPRYKIIEKRQSVAFWCNPISGHATLYWYQQILGQGPKLLIQFQNNGVVDDSQLPKDRFSAERLKGVDSTLKIQPAKLEDSAVYLCASSLGSGRFEQYFGPGTRLTVT.

The CDR3 DNA is TGTGCCAGCAGTGAACCCAGGGGATACGATTTCACTGAAGCTTTCTTT. It yields the protein CASSEPRGYDFTEAFF. J is TRBJ1-1 and V is TRBV6-1; D possibly corresponds to TRBD1 (6 bases). This CDR3 comprises 16 residues. V was clipped by 2 bases and J by 4 bases, with 17 bases between them. CDR1 and CDR2 (germline): MNHNS, SASEGT.

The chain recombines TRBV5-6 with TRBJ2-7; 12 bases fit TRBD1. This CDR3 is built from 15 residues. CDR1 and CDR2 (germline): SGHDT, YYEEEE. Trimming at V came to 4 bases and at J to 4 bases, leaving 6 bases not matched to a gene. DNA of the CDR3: TGTGCCAGCAGCGGGGGACAGGGGGCGCAATACGAGCAGTACTTC. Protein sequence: CASSGGQGAQYEQYF.

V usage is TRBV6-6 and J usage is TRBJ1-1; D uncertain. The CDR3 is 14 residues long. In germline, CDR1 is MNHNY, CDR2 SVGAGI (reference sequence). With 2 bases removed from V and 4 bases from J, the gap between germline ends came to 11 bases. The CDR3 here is CASSYNGGITEAFF. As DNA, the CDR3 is TGTGCCAGCAGTTACAACGGAGGGATCACTGAAGCTTTCTTT.

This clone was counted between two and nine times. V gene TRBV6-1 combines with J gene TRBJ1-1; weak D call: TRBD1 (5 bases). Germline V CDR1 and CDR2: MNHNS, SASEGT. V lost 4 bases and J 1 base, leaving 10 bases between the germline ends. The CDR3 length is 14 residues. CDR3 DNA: TGTGCCAGCAGTGTGAATAGGGGGAACACTGAAGCTTTCTTT. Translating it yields CASSVNRGNTEAFF.

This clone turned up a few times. The CDR3 nucleotides read TGCGCCAGCAGTCCCCTATCCGGGGGGGCGCATTCACCCCTCCACTTT. Protein product: CASSPLSGGAHSPLHF. The J gene is TRBJ1-6, the V gene TRBV5-1; D perhaps matches TRBD1 (6 bases). The ends were cut back, 5 bases at V and 8 bases at J, with 20 bases in the middle. The CDR3 consists of 16 residues. In germline, CDR1 is SGHRS, CDR2 YFSETQ.

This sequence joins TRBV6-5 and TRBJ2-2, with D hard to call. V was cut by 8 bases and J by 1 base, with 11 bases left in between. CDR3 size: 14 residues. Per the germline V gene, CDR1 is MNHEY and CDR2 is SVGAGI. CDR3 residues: CASGIQENTGELFF. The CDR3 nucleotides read TGTGCCAGCGGGATCCAGGAGAACACCGGGGAGCTGTTTTTT.